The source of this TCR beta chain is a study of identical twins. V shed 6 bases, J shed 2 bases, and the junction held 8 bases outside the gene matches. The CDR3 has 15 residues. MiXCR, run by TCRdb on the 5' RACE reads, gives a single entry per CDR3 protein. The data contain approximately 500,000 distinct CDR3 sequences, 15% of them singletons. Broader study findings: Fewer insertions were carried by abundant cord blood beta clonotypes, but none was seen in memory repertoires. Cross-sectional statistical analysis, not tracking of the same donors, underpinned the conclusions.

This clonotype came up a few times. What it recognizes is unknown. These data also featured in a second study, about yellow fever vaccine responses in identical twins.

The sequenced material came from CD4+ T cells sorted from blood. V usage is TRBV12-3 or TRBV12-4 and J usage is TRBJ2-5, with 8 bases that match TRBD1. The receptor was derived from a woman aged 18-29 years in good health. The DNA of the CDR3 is TGTGCCAGCAGCCCAGGGGGCGCGGGGCAAGAGACCCAGTACTTC. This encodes CASSPGGAGQETQYF.